These 9 T cell receptor beta chains originate from one sample sequenced in a study of T cells after yellow fever vaccination. TCRdb analysed the 5' RACE reads with MiXCR anew, one entry per CDR3 protein. This table holds 500,000 to 700,000 distinct CDR3 sequences, 15% to 20% found once. Here the sequenced sample was PBMCs, taken 15 days after the yellow fever booster vaccination. Receptors were obtained from a man aged 25 to 45 who received the YFV17D yellow fever vaccine.

The chain couples TRBV20-1 to TRBJ2-5, with unresolved D. The CDR3 spans 14 residues. V was shortened by 3 bases and J by 4 bases, with 15 bases between the two germline ends. The germline V gene has CDR1 DFQATT and CDR2 SNEGSKA (reference sequence). Here the CDR3 reads CSASSQMPSETQYF. CDR3 nucleotides: TGCAGTGCTAGCTCCCAGATGCCCTCAGAGACCCAGTACTTC.

This clonotype has more than one count but fewer than ten. The chain recombines TRBV7-8 with TRBJ2-7; D remains unclear. With 4 bases removed from V and 5 bases from J, the gap between germline ends came to 9 bases. The germline V gene encodes CDR1 SGHVS and CDR2 FQNEAQ. This CDR3 region has 12 residues. The CDR3 region has the DNA TGTGCCAGCAGCTCCGATGTCCACGAGCAGTACTTC. Its protein product is CASSSDVHEQYF.

The chain carries TRBV5-6 and TRBJ2-1; 10 nucleotides match TRBD2. CDR3 length: 15 residues. The V and J ends lost 4 bases and 8 bases, in that order; junction bases with no gene match: 9. The germline CDR1 and CDR2 sequences are SGHDT and YYEEEE. This chain's CDR3 is CASSLSSGRRDEQFF. The CDR3 DNA reads as TGTGCCAGCAGCCTCTCTAGCGGGAGAAGGGATGAGCAGTTCTTC.

The chain combines TRBV5-1 with TRBJ2-3; 11 bases line up with TRBD2. V trimming: 4 bases; J trimming: 4 bases; junction bases outside the gene matches: 5. In germline, CDR1 is SGHRS, CDR2 YFSETQ. The length of the CDR3 is 15 residues. CDR3: CASSLLAGAPDTQYF. CDR3 in DNA: TGCGCCAGCAGCCTACTAGCGGGAGCCCCAGATACGCAGTATTTT.

The sample holds a few counts of this clonotype. V is TRBV20-1 and J is TRBJ2-4, with no clear D. The germline gives CDR1 DFQATT, CDR2 SNEGSKA (reference sequence). V was shortened by 5 bases and J by 8 bases, with 13 bases between the two germline ends. The CDR3 runs 12 residues. CDR3 region: CSAPPGLDIQYF. CDR3 bases: TGCAGTGCTCCCCCCGGGCTGGACATTCAGTACTTC.

The rearrangement joins TRBV19 to TRBJ2-4; D is unclear. The CDR3 contains 11 residues. Germline loops: CDR1 LNHDA, CDR2 SQIVND (reference sequence). V lost 7 bases and J lost 6, with 7 bases in between. The CDR3 is CASTLTNIQYF. The CDR3 DNA is TGTGCCAGTACCCTGACAAACATTCAGTACTTC.

This chain links TRBV29-1 with TRBJ1-1, with a tentative D call TRBD1 (5 bases). Germline assignment: CDR1 SQVTM and CDR2 ANQGSEA. V lost 5 bases, J lost 4 bases, and 14 bases lay in between. The CDR3 is 13 residues long. This CDR3 is CSVSTGTSTEAFF. In nucleotides, the CDR3 is TGCAGCGTTTCGACCGGGACCAGCACTGAAGCTTTCTTT. Based on the CDR3 plus reference TRBV29-1 and TRBJ1-1, the full variable domain is SAVISQKPSRDICQRGTSLTIQCQVDSQVTMMFWYRQQPGQSLTLIATANQGSEATYESGFVIDKFPISRPNLTFSTLTVSNMSPEDSSIYLCSVSTGTSTEAFFGQGTRLTVV.

V gene TRBV4-1 combines with J gene TRBJ2-2, with D possibly matching TRBD2 (6 bases). Germline loops: CDR1 MGHRA, CDR2 YSYEKL. Trimming left V 3 bases short and J 10 bases short, with 15 bases between. This CDR3 has 14 residues. As DNA, the CDR3 is TGCGCCAGCAGCCAGTGGCAGCGGGCCACGGAGCTGTTTTTT. As protein: CASSQWQRATELFF.

The chain uses TRBV6-1 and TRBJ2-7; 14 bases match TRBD2. This CDR3 has 16 residues. Germline CDR1 is MNHNS and CDR2 is SASEGT. The ends lost 2 bases at V and 4 bases at J; junction bases unmatched: 4. CDR3 loop: CASSEQGTSGSYEQYF. For the CDR3, the DNA is TGTGCCAGCAGTGAACAGGGGACTAGCGGGAGTTACGAGCAGTACTTC.